This T cell receptor (beta chain) appears in the sequencing data of a study of identical twins. The V gene end was trimmed by 3 bases and the J gene end by 3 bases; junction bases not matched to a gene: 8. CDR3 size: 15 residues. Germline CDR1 is SGHDN and CDR2 is FVKESK. Study-wide results and limits: Clonotypes of the beta chain that were abundant in cord blood carried fewer insertions (memory repertoires showed none). The models systematically underestimated how much out-of-frame TCR alpha was shared in monozygotic twins.

In every case, the donor was a healthy Caucasian. This clonotype came up many times. No antigen is known for it. cDNA carried unique molecular identifiers, and a universal primer site was added by template switching. MiXCR, applied by TCRdb to the 5' RACE reads, yields one record per CDR3 protein. The sample has about 390,000 distinct CDR3 sequences, roughly 10% seen once. This receptor was taken from a woman aged 50 to 65 in good health. V is TRBV14 and J is TRBJ2-7, with 7 positions matching TRBD1. Sequencing was done on a sample of naive T cells sorted from blood. The CDR3 region is CASSHTGQPGYEQYF. The CDR3, as DNA: TGTGCCAGCAGCCACACGGGACAGCCCGGCTACGAGCAGTACTTC.